One and the same sample provided the 18 T cell receptor beta chains below, sequenced in a study of spatial heterogeneity in lung cancer. The time point: sample taken at primary tumor resection. Whole RNA from tumor, nontumor lung or frozen PBMC was sequenced unsorted. TCRdb re-called the 5' RACE reads with MiXCR, one entry per CDR3 protein. The sample lists roughly 16,000 distinct CDR3 sequences, around a fifth occurring once. Here the sequenced sample was PBMCs, taken at surgery. The origin of the receptors is a female donor with early-stage non-small cell lung cancer.

Concerning this clonotype: One end of the junction is discordant with germline, which a read error may explain. The genes are TRBV27 and TRBJ1-1; D perhaps matches TRBD1 (6 bases). Germline V lookup: CDR1 MNHEY, CDR2 SMNVEV (reference sequence). The CDR3 totals 14 residues. Here the CDR3 DNA reads TGTGTCAGCAGTTTGGGCAGGGGAGGCTCTGAAGCTTTCTTT. This encodes CVSSLGRGGSEAFF.

By sample fraction, this clonotype is medium-sized (0.01 to 0.1%). This chain joins TRBV7-2 and TRBJ2-7; 7 bases fit TRBD2. The CDR3 is 14 residues long. V trimming: 4 bases; J trimming: 0 bases; junction bases outside the gene matches: 3. CDR1 is SGHTA and CDR2 is FQGNSA in the germline V gene. The CDR3 reads CASSSRDYSYEQYF. The CDR3 nucleotides are TGTGCCAGCAGCTCCCGGGACTACTCCTACGAGCAGTACTTC. Variable domain in full (rest from reference TRBV7-2 and TRBJ2-7): GAGVSQSPSNKVTEKGKDVELRCDPISGHTALYWYRQSLGQGLEFLIYFQGNSAPDKSGLPSDRFSAERTGGSVSTLTIQRTQQEDSAVYLCASSSRDYSYEQYFGPGTRLTVT.

The V call is TRBV29-1, the J call TRBJ2-1; a possible D gene is TRBD1 (5 bases). The CDR3 is made up of 15 amino acids. V lost 6 bases, J lost 0 bases, and 15 bases lay in between. Germline V gene lookup returns CDR1 SQVTM and CDR2 ANQGSEA. CDR3 protein: CSVEMTDSSYNEQFF. CDR3 coding DNA: TGCAGCGTCGAGATGACAGACAGCTCCTACAATGAGCAGTTCTTC.

This clonotype counts as medium-sized. V is TRBV28 and J is TRBJ1-5, with no clear D. Trimming removed 10 bases from V and 2 bases from J, with 15 bases in between. CDR1 is MDHEN, CDR2 SYDVKM, per germline. The CDR3 runs 14 residues. For the CDR3, the DNA is TGTGCCACCGTTCAAAACGGAGGCAATCAGCCCCAGCATTTT. Its protein is CATVQNGGNQPQHF.

This clonotype was counted ten times or more. The chain couples TRBV5-4 to TRBJ2-1, with TRBD2 matching over 12 bases. Germline CDR1 SGHNT, CDR2 YYREEE (reference sequence). V shed 4 bases and J 5 bases; nucleotides not matched to a gene: 4. The CDR3 runs 15 residues. The DNA of the CDR3 is TGTGCCAGCAGCCAACTAGCGGGAGGCCACAATGAGCAGTTCTTC. This gives the protein CASSQLAGGHNEQFF.

This clonotype was detected a few times. V and J are TRBV7-9 and TRBJ1-1, with D hard to call. This CDR3 has 15 residues. Trimming cost V 5 bases and J 2 bases, with 15 bases left between them. Germline assignment: CDR1 SEHNR and CDR2 FQNEAQ (reference sequence). This CDR3 is CASSPTSRLNTEAFF. In DNA, the CDR3 is TGTGCCAGCAGCCCAACCTCAAGGTTAAACACTGAAGCTTTCTTT. Full variable domain (outside the CDR3, taken from reference TRBV7-9 and TRBJ1-1): DTGVSQNPRHKITKRGQNVTFRCDPISEHNRLYWYRQTLGQGPEFLTYFQNEAQLEKSRLLSDRFSAERPKGSFSTLEIQRTEQGDSAMYLCASSPTSRLNTEAFFGQGTRLTVV.

This clonotype qualifies as medium-sized. CDR3 DNA: TGCAGTGCTGGGCGACTGGGAAGCTCCTACAATGAGCAGTTCTTC. Translation: CSAGRLGSSYNEQFF. The chain combines TRBV20-1 with TRBJ2-1; D is unresolved. CDR1 DFQATT and CDR2 SNEGSKA come from the germline V gene (reference sequence). The ends were cut back, 5 bases at V and 0 bases at J, with 14 bases in the middle. The CDR3 contains 15 residues.

This clonotype was counted between two and nine times. In DNA, the CDR3 is TGCAGCGTGTCGGGGAACACTGAAGCTTTCTTT. Translation: CSVSGNTEAFF. The chain combines TRBV29-1 with TRBJ1-1; D gene uncertain. Germline V CDR1 and CDR2: SQVTM, ANQGSEA. The CDR3 is 11 residues long. Deletions cut 6 bases from V and 1 base from J, with 6 bases between.

This clonotype was seen only a few times. The chain links TRBV3-1 to TRBJ1-2; 11 positions agree with TRBD1. The CDR3 totals 15 residues. Germline V gene data show CDR1 as LGHDT and CDR2 as YNNKEL (reference sequence). The V segment lost 0 bases and the J segment 6 bases; nucleotides outside the gene matches: 3. The CDR3 DNA reads TGTGCCAGCAGCCAAGACAGGACAGGGGGCAATGGCTACACCTTC. Its protein product is CASSQDRTGGNGYTF.

This clonotype is judged medium-sized. The chain combines TRBV25-1 with TRBJ2-5; D unresolved. The germline V gene has CDR1 MGHDK and CDR2 SYGVNS. CDR3 length: 12 amino acids. Trimming cost V 1 base and J 5 bases, with 5 bases left between them. The CDR3: CASSEFGETQYF. The CDR3 coding sequence is TGTGCCAGCAGTGAATTCGGGGAGACCCAGTACTTC.

This clonotype was recorded a few times. V and J are TRBV6-5 and TRBJ2-3, with 8 positions matching TRBD2. CDR3 length: 13 amino acids. Germline lookup yields CDR1 MNHEY and CDR2 SVGAGI. With V trimmed by 9 bases and J by 3 bases, 5 bases remained unmatched. CDR3 DNA sequence: TGTGCCAGTAGGAGCGGGGGTACAGATACGCAGTATTTT. It yields the protein CASRSGGTDTQYF.

This clonotype is medium-sized. This rearrangement joins TRBV5-1 to TRBJ2-3, with a tentative D call TRBD2 (5 bases). The CDR3 totals 13 residues. The germline V gene encodes CDR1 SGHRS and CDR2 YFSETQ. V lost 3 bases and J 3 bases, leaving 8 bases between the germline ends. CDR3 loop: CASSSEVTDTQYF. The CDR3 region has the DNA TGCGCCAGCAGCTCGGAGGTTACAGATACGCAGTATTTT. Using reference TRBV5-1 and TRBJ2-3 for the parts outside the CDR3, the full variable domain is KAGVTQTPRYLIKTRGQQVTLSCSPISGHRSVSWYQQTPGQGLQFLFEYFSETQRNKGNFPGRFSGRQFSNSRSEMNVSTLELGDSALYLCASSSEVTDTQYFGPGTRLTVL.

At least ten counts were recorded for this clonotype. The chain links TRBV2 to TRBJ2-7; D is possibly TRBD1 (5 bases). Deletions cut 6 bases from V and 3 bases from J, with 15 bases between. This CDR3 contains 14 residues. Germline V lookup: CDR1 SNHLY, CDR2 FYNNEI. DNA for the CDR3: TGTGCCAGCAGCTTATATGGACAACTCTACGAGCAGTACTTC. It is translated as CASSLYGQLYEQYF.

This clonotype was seen many times. V and J are TRBV6-2 or TRBV6-3 and TRBJ2-3; D perhaps matches TRBD2 (5 bases). This CDR3 has 14 amino acids. The ends were cut back, 5 bases at V and 6 bases at J, with 15 bases in the middle. The V gene's germline CDR1 is MNHEY and CDR2 SVGEGT. The DNA of the CDR3 is TGTGCCAGCAGTACCAACCGGGCGGGCGATACGCAGTATTTT. Translating gives CASSTNRAGDTQYF.

This clonotype was recorded at least ten times. The chain has TRBV7-8 and TRBJ1-4, with unresolved D. Trimming stripped 6 bases from V and 3 bases from J, with 11 bases between. CDR3 length: 14 residues. Germline V gene data show CDR1 as SGHVS and CDR2 as FQNEAQ. CDR3 in amino acids: CASRSGSANEKLFF. CDR3 in DNA: TGTGCCAGCAGGTCAGGCTCGGCTAATGAAAAACTGTTTTTT.

The chain has TRBV7-6 and TRBJ1-2, with unresolved D. The CDR3 length is 12 residues. From germline, CDR1 is SGHVS and CDR2 FNYEAQ. V was trimmed by 5 bases and J by 5 bases, leaving 9 bases between them. The CDR3 protein is CASSPTTYGYTF. CDR3 nucleotide sequence: TGTGCCAGCAGCCCGACGACGTATGGCTACACCTTC.

The chain is built from TRBV9 and TRBJ2-7; perhaps TRBD1 as D (6 bases). Germline V gives CDR1 SGDLS, CDR2 YYNGEE. Trimming removed 4 bases at V and 9 bases at J, with 20 bases between. The CDR3 covers 14 residues. CDR3 residues: CASSPRQAVKRQYV. CDR3 coding DNA: TGTGCCAGCAGCCCCAGACAGGCTGTTAAAAGGCAGTACGTC.

This clonotype has a count of ten or more. The rearrangement links TRBV4-3 to TRBJ2-1, with TRBD1 matching over 10 bases. Germline V gene data show CDR1 as LGHNA and CDR2 as YSLEER. Trimming cost V 1 base and J 2 bases; bases outside gene matches: 5. The CDR3 sequence is 17 residues long. CDR3 DNA sequence: TGCGCCAGCAGCCAAGGGCTGGGACAGGGGCCCTACAATGAGCAGTTCTTC. This encodes CASSQGLGQGPYNEQFF.